Below, 2 T cell receptor beta chains from the same sample are listed, as sequenced in a study of T cells in Graves' hyperthyroidism and ophthalmopathy. It was RNA transcripts that yielded the amplified TCR beta CDR3 regions. The HTBI primer set drove a first-round RT-PCR of the TCR CDR3. TCRdb re-called the multiplex PCR reads through MiXCR, storing one row per CDR3 protein. Among a few hundred thousand distinct CDR3 sequences listed, 15% to 18% were seen once. The sequenced sample consisted of blood. These receptors came from a woman aged 25 to 39 with Graves' hyperthyroidism.

This clonotype was found a few times. The chain couples TRBV11-2 to TRBJ2-5; perhaps TRBD1 as D (6 bases). Trimming cost V 5 bases and J 2 bases, with 15 bases left between them. Germline values: CDR1 SGHAT, CDR2 FQNNGV. This CDR3 contains 15 residues. The CDR3 loop is CASSATGRGQETQYF. In DNA form, the CDR3 reads TGTGCCAGCAGCGCGACAGGTAGAGGACAAGAGACCCAGTACTTC.

The chain is built from TRBV7-9 and TRBJ2-1; 9 nucleotides align to TRBD2. Trimming cost V 1 base and J 7 bases; bases outside gene matches: 8. CDR1 is SEHNR, CDR2 FQNEAQ, per germline (reference sequence). The CDR3 length is 16 residues. CDR3 in DNA: TGTGCCAGCAGCTTAGAGGTATTAGCGGGAGAGAATGAGCAGTTCTTC. Protein product: CASSLEVLAGENEQFF. The full variable domain, rest sourced from reference TRBV7-9 and TRBJ2-1, is DTGVSQNPRHKITKRGQNVTFRCDPISEHNRLYWYRQTLGQGPEFLTYFQNEAQLEKSRLLSDRFSAERPKGSFSTLEIQRTEQGDSAMYLCASSLEVLAGENEQFFGPGTRLTVL.